A single sample is the source of the 21 T cell receptor beta chains below, sequenced in a study of response to subunit inactivated influenza vaccine. TCRdb reprocessed the RT-PCR reads with MiXCR, giving one entry per CDR3 protein. The sample records roughly 550,000 distinct CDR3 sequences, under 30% being singletons. These data also formed part of another study, on T cells expressing NK-cell markers. That paper states: UMIs were included in TCR beta cDNA generated by 5'RACE template switching.

This sample comprised CD4+ T cells sorted from PBMCs, obtained 11 to 12 days after vaccination. These receptor sequences come from a man aged 50-59 years who received an inactivated influenza vaccine.

A few counts support this clonotype. This chain uses TRBV7-2 with TRBJ1-2; 11 bases fit TRBD1. V was pared by 6 bases and J by 5 bases, with 5 bases of the junction left unmatched. The CDR3 is 14 residues long. CDR1 SGHTA and CDR2 FQGNSA come from the germline V gene. The DNA for the CDR3 is TGTGCCAGCAGATTCGGGACAGGGGGATATGGCTACACCTTC. Translated, it gives CASRFGTGGYGYTF.

This clonotype has just a few counts. CDR3 amino acids: CASSVMDPGDTQYF. The CDR3 bases are TGTGCCAGCAGCGTAATGGACCCCGGAGATACGCAGTATTTT. The chain employs TRBV9 and TRBJ2-3; the D is unclear. Germline loops: CDR1 SGDLS, CDR2 YYNGEE. The CDR3 consists of 14 residues. V shed 1 base and J shed 5 bases, with 11 bases lying between them.

CDR3 in amino acids: CASSTTGFNTEAFF. CDR3 coding DNA: TGTGCCAGCAGCACGACAGGGTTTAACACTGAAGCTTTCTTT. This chain uses TRBV12-3 or TRBV12-4 with TRBJ1-1; 7 bases are a match to TRBD1. The CDR3 runs to 14 residues. Trimming cost V 6 bases and J 2 bases; bases outside gene matches: 6.

In DNA, the CDR3 is TGTGCCAGCAGCACAAATAGCGGGGGAGGCACCGGGGAGCTGTTTTTT. The encoded protein is CASSTNSGGGTGELFF. The genes are TRBV4-2 and TRBJ2-2; TRBD2 aligns across 9 bases. This CDR3 has 16 amino acids. With 5 bases clipped from V and 4 bases from J, the junction kept 8 bases outside the gene matches. Germline CDR1 is LGHNA and CDR2 is YNFKEQ.

Of note for this clonotype: An end of the junction differs from the germline gene, which may be a read error. V is TRBV20-1 and J is TRBJ2-1; 13 bases are a match to TRBD2. Germline V CDR1 and CDR2: DFQATT, SNEGSKA (reference sequence). This CDR3 spans 15 amino acids. This chain's CDR3 is CSASMGLGLAGQKGF. The CDR3 coding sequence is TGCAGTGCTAGTATGGGGCTGGGACTAGCGGGGCAAAAGGGTTTC.

This chain links TRBV3-1 with TRBJ2-1; 7 nucleotides align to TRBD1. With 1 base clipped from V and 8 bases from J, the junction kept 11 bases outside the gene matches. Germline CDR1 and CDR2: LGHDT and YNNKEL (reference sequence). This CDR3 region has 16 residues. The CDR3 DNA sequence: TGTGCCAGCAGCCAAGTCGTGGGACAGAGGATCGATGAGCAGTTCTTC. It specifies CASSQVVGQRIDEQFF.

This clonotype was seen a few times. The chain recombines TRBV7-2 with TRBJ2-7; 10 bases agree with TRBD2. V shed 1 base and J 5 bases; nucleotides not matched to a gene: 5. There are 15 residues in the CDR3. The germline V gene has CDR1 SGHTA and CDR2 FQGNSA. The CDR3 DNA is TGTGCCAGCAGCTTAGTTGGACTAGCGGTAAACGAGCAGTACTTC. It translates to CASSLVGLAVNEQYF.

There are a few counts of this clonotype. The rearrangement links TRBV5-6 to TRBJ1-4; D unclear. Germline CDR1 SGHDT, CDR2 YYEEEE. V was cut by 4 bases and J by 0 bases, with 10 bases left in between. This CDR3 comprises 15 residues. CDR3 DNA sequence: TGTGCCAGCAGCCGGCAGACTGCAACTAATGAAAAACTGTTTTTT. It is translated as CASSRQTATNEKLFF.

This clonotype showed up just a few times. V is TRBV4-3 and J is TRBJ2-3; 8 bases agree with TRBD2. The germline V gene has CDR1 LGHNA and CDR2 YSLEER. The CDR3 runs to 16 residues. V lost 4 bases to trimming and J lost 0 bases; unmatched junction nucleotides: 6. The CDR3 nucleotides read TGCGCCAGCAGCCCGACGGGCGGGAGGAGCACAGATACGCAGTATTTT. Its translation: CASSPTGGRSTDTQYF.

This clonotype appeared many times. The chain carries TRBV28 and TRBJ2-3, with 8 bases aligning to TRBD1. This CDR3 has 17 amino acids. Germline CDR1 and CDR2: MDHEN and SYDVKM. Unmatched junction bases numbered 10, after V lost 5 bases and J lost 0 bases. The CDR3 here is CASSPGTGWGSTDTQYF. The CDR3 nucleotides read TGTGCCAGCAGTCCCGGGACAGGATGGGGTAGCACAGATACGCAGTATTTT.

V usage is TRBV12-3 or TRBV12-4 and J usage is TRBJ2-7, with 7 bases lining up with TRBD1. The CDR3 extends over 13 amino acids. Trimming removed 5 bases from V and 3 bases from J; junction bases left unmatched: 4. Here the CDR3 DNA reads TGTGCCAGCAGTCTCGGACAGGTCTACGAGCAGTACTTC. Its translation is CASSLGQVYEQYF.

This clonotype was counted a few times. This CDR3 reads CASSLYGNGYTF. The CDR3 DNA reads TGCGCCAGCAGCTTGTACGGGAATGGCTACACCTTC. The J gene is TRBJ1-2, the V gene TRBV5-1; D ambiguous. The germline V gene has CDR1 SGHRS and CDR2 YFSETQ. CDR3 length: 12 residues. Trimming removed 1 base at V and 6 bases at J, with 7 bases between. Drawing the rest from reference TRBV5-1 and TRBJ1-2, the complete variable domain is KAGVTQTPRYLIKTRGQQVTLSCSPISGHRSVSWYQQTPGQGLQFLFEYFSETQRNKGNFPGRFSGRQFSNSRSEMNVSTLELGDSALYLCASSLYGNGYTFGSGTRLTVV.

This sequence joins TRBV5-1 and TRBJ2-3; tentative D call: TRBD1 (7 bases). This CDR3 is built from 15 residues. The germline gives CDR1 SGHRS, CDR2 YFSETQ. The ends were cut back, 3 bases at V and 3 bases at J, with 14 bases in the middle. The CDR3 nucleotides read TGCGCCAGCAGCTCCCAGGGGGGTTGGACAGATACGCAGTATTTT. This encodes CASSSQGGWTDTQYF. The full variable domain, its missing parts supplied by reference TRBV5-1 and TRBJ2-3, is KAGVTQTPRYLIKTRGQQVTLSCSPISGHRSVSWYQQTPGQGLQFLFEYFSETQRNKGNFPGRFSGRQFSNSRSEMNVSTLELGDSALYLCASSSQGGWTDTQYFGPGTRLTVL.

The gene calls are TRBV20-1 and TRBJ2-7; no clear D. The CDR3 length is 14 residues. Germline V gives CDR1 DFQATT, CDR2 SNEGSKA (reference sequence). Between the trimmed V and J ends, which lost 6 bases and 4 bases, there was a span of 19 bases. The CDR3 here is CSATTLSVGYEQYF. CDR3 DNA sequence: TGCAGTGCCACGACCCTTAGTGTTGGGTACGAGCAGTACTTC.

This clonotype has just a few counts. The chain couples TRBV9 to TRBJ2-5; TRBD1 might be the D (5 bases). With 0 bases removed from V and 4 bases from J, the gap between germline ends came to 10 bases. Germline assignment: CDR1 SGDLS and CDR2 YYNGEE. The CDR3 has 14 amino acids. This chain's CDR3 is CASSVAPQGETQYF. The CDR3 DNA reads TGTGCCAGCAGCGTAGCTCCCCAGGGAGAGACCCAGTACTTC.

Many counts were recorded for this clonotype. In DNA form, the CDR3 reads TGTGCCAGCAGCCAGGGGACAGACAGCACAGATACGCAGTATTTT. Amino acids: CASSQGTDSTDTQYF. The genes are TRBV4-2 and TRBJ2-3, with 7 bases fitting TRBD1. The CDR3 covers 15 residues. Trimming took 3 bases from V and 0 from J; bases not matched to a gene: 3. CDR1 is LGHNA and CDR2 is YNFKEQ in the germline V gene.

There are a few counts of this clonotype. The chain joins TRBV6-1 to TRBJ2-7; D possibly corresponds to TRBD1 (6 bases). This CDR3 region has 13 residues. The germline CDR1 and CDR2 sequences are MNHNS and SASEGT. Trimming removed 8 bases at V and 2 bases at J, with 13 bases between. CDR3 nucleotides: TGTGCCAGCCGCTCGGGGACAACCTACGAGCAGTACTTC. Protein: CASRSGTTYEQYF.

Many counts were recorded for this clonotype. V usage is TRBV5-5 and J usage is TRBJ1-5; D not resolved. The CDR3 is 13 amino acids. The germline CDR1 and CDR2 sequences are SGHKS and YYEKEE (reference sequence). V was clipped by 1 base and J by 6 bases, with 8 bases between them. CDR3 sequence reads: CASSLLGFQPQHF. CDR3 bases: TGTGCCAGCAGCTTGTTGGGGTTTCAGCCCCAGCATTTT.

This clonotype was picked up a small number of times. V is TRBV7-2 and J is TRBJ1-2, with D uncertain. The V end was cut by 5 bases, the J end by 8 bases, with 15 bases between. CDR3 size: 13 residues. CDR1 is SGHTA, CDR2 FQGNSA, per germline. The CDR3 sequence: CASSPSLGRGYTF. The CDR3 region has the DNA TGTGCCAGCAGCCCCAGCTTGGGCCGGGGCTACACCTTC.

This clonotype occurred a few times. V is TRBV10-3 and J is TRBJ1-4; D gene uncertain. Deletions cut 3 bases from V and 5 bases from J, with 13 bases between. The CDR3 is made up of 15 amino acids. Germline CDR1 and CDR2: ENHRY and SYGVKD. The CDR3 DNA reads TGTGCCATCAGTGAACGTGGAGGCCACAATGAAAAACTGTTTTTT. Protein sequence: CAISERGGHNEKLFF.

The V and J genes are TRBV6-5 and TRBJ1-3; no clear D gene. There are 16 residues in the CDR3. CDR1 is MNHEY and CDR2 is SVGAGI in the germline V gene. Between the trimmed V and J ends, which lost 1 base and 0 bases, there was a span of 10 bases. The DNA of the CDR3 is TGTGCCAGCAGTTACTTCCGACAAAGCTCTGGAAACACCATATATTTT. Its protein product is CASSYFRQSSGNTIYF.